This passage covers 2 T cell receptor beta chains from one sample sequenced in a study of OX40 agonist ivuxolimab in advanced cancers. Profiled with immunoSEQ multiplex PCR; TCRdb holds only in-frame clones, not every one. Here the sample spans tens of thousands of clones, 85% to 90% being singletons. This specimen consisted of CD4+ or CD8+ T cells sorted from blood, obtained in a trial of the OX40 agonist ivuxolimab. The receptors come from an adult with an advanced solid tumor such as melanoma, head and neck, liver or kidney cancer.

The chain recombines TRBV28 with TRBJ2-3; 7 nucleotides line up with TRBD2. The V gene's germline CDR1 is MDHEN and CDR2 SYDVKM. The ends lost 3 bases at V and 4 bases at J; junction bases unmatched: 16. This CDR3 spans 18 amino acids. CDR3 nucleotide sequence: TGTGCCAGCAGTTTTCTGTTTATGGAGGGAGGGAACCCAGATACGCAGTATTTT. Translation gives CASSFLFMEGGNPDTQYF.

The V gene is TRBV28, the J gene TRBJ2-7; unclear D gene. The ends were cut back, 5 bases at V and 3 bases at J, with 8 bases in the middle. CDR1 and CDR2 (germline): MDHEN, SYDVKM. CDR3 size: 12 residues. CDR3 loop: CASSKGIYEQYF. The CDR3 DNA sequence: TGTGCCAGCAGTAAAGGGATCTACGAGCAGTACTTC.